The rows below give T cell receptor beta chains drawn from one sample of a study of cytomegalovirus exposure and HLA in healthy donors. Using immunoSEQ multiplex PCR, the repertoire was profiled, and TCRdb retains in-frame clones only, with some absent. This repertoire includes some 110,000 clones. The sequenced sample was PBMCs. The receptors stem from a man in his forties in good health and CMV-seronegative. Each CDR3 is given with its conserved first and last residue. D genes are given only for firm matches.

d_call	v_call	j_call	cdr3_nt	cdr3_aa
-	TRBV11-2	TRBJ2-5	TGTGCCAGCAGCTTAGATCTCGGGGTGCAAGAGACCCAGTACTTC	CASSLDLGVQETQYF
-	TRBV6-1	TRBJ2-7	TGTGCCAGCAGTGCCGGGAGAACGGCCTACGAGCAGTACTTC	CASSAGRTAYEQYF
TRBD2	TRBV5-4	TRBJ2-7	TGTGCCAGCAGCCCGGGCGGGGCTAGCGGGAGCGTGGGGGAGCAGTACTTC	CASSPGGASGSVGEQYF
-	TRBV11-3	TRBJ2-3	TGTGCCAGCAACCAAGGGGGGGAGCGCACAGATACGCAGTATTTT	CASNQGGERTDTQYF
TRBD2	TRBV7-9	TRBJ2-1	TGTGCCAGCGGGCGGGGGTACAATGAGCAGTTCTTC	CASGRGYNEQFF
-	TRBV5-1	TRBJ2-5	TGCGCCAGCAGCTTGGCGGGATACGAGACCCAGTACTTC	CASSLAGYETQYF
-	TRBV28	TRBJ2-7	TGTGCCAGCAGTTCCGAGCCCCGGGGGCAGTACTTC	CASSSEPRGQYF
-	TRBV6-5	TRBJ2-2	TGTGCCAGCATGGGGGCGCGTATCGGGGAGCTGTTTTTT	CASMGARIGELFF
-	TRBV6-5	TRBJ1-5	TGTGCCAGCAGTTACAGGGGCGGTCAGCCCCAGCATTTT	CASSYRGGQPQHF
TRBD1	TRBV7-8	TRBJ1-5	TGTGCCAGCAGCTCCTCCCAGGGGGCGCGACATTTT	CASSSSQGARHF
TRBD1	TRBV29-1	TRBJ2-2	TGCAGCGTGTACTCCGGGACAGGGGGCACCGGGGAGCTGTTTTTT	CSVYSGTGGTGELFF
-	TRBV7-8	TRBJ1-5	TGTGCCAGCAGCCTAAACAGGGAACTGAGCAATCAGCCCCAGCATTTT	CASSLNRELSNQPQHF
TRBD2	TRBV11-2	TRBJ2-5	TGTGCCAGCAGCTTAGTGACAGCGGGGAAACAGACCCAGTACTTC	CASSLVTAGKQTQYF
TRBD1	TRBV7-2	TRBJ1-1	TGTGCCAGCAGCTTTGAACTCGCTGGACAGGCAAAGAACACTGAAGCTTTCTTT	CASSFELAGQAKNTEAFF
TRBD2	TRBV11-1	TRBJ2-7	TGTGCCAGCAGCTTAGGTAGCCTAGCGGGACCCCTCGAGCAGTACTTC	CASSLGSLAGPLEQYF
TRBD1	TRBV2	TRBJ1-1	TGTGCCAGCAGTGGACAGGGATGGAACACTGAAGCTTTCTTT	CASSGQGWNTEAFF
TRBD2	TRBV27	TRBJ2-1	TGTGCCAGCAGTCTCCGACGGGAGGGGAGGAATGAGCAGTTCTTC	CASSLRREGRNEQFF
TRBD1	TRBV6-5	TRBJ1-5	TGTGCCAGCAGCATCACAGGGGATCAGCCCCAGCATTTT	CASSITGDQPQHF
-	TRBV5-1	TRBJ1-1	TGCGCCAGCAGCTCCCTTGGGCCGAACACTGAAGCTTTCTTT	CASSSLGPNTEAFF
TRBD2	TRBV28	TRBJ2-7	TGTACCTCCGCGACTAGCGGGGGTGACCTCTACTTC	CTSATSGGDLYF
-	TRBV30	TRBJ1-1	TGTGCCTGGAGTGTAGCCCTGAACACTGAAGCTTTCTTT	CAWSVALNTEAFF
-	TRBV29-1	TRBJ2-1	TGCAGCGTCCGGGACTCCCTACCCAATGAGCAGTTCTTC	CSVRDSLPNEQFF